These 23 T cell receptor beta chains originate from one sample sequenced in a study of cytomegalovirus exposure and HLA in healthy donors. Generated by immunoSEQ multiplex PCR, the TCRdb table keeps only in-frame clones and is missing some. Of some 78,000 clones listed, around 96% are singletons. The sequenced sample was PBMCs. These receptors came from a man younger than 35 in good health and CMV-seropositive.

The V call is TRBV5-4, the J call TRBJ2-2; tentative D call: TRBD1 (6 bases). The CDR3 runs to 14 residues. Germline V gene sequence: CDR1 SGHNT, CDR2 YYREEE (reference sequence). The V gene lost 4 bases and the J gene lost 1 base, with 8 bases spanning the gap. The CDR3 loop is CASSLGQNTGELFF. The CDR3, as DNA: TGTGCCAGCAGCCTGGGACAGAACACCGGGGAGCTGTTTTTT.

This chain connects TRBV6-4 to TRBJ2-1; 11 nucleotides agree with TRBD2. In germline, CDR1 is MRHNA, CDR2 SNTAGT. The CDR3 is 17 amino acids. The ends lost 3 bases at V and 0 bases at J; junction bases unmatched: 4. CDR3 protein: CASSETGLAGSYNEQFF. Written as DNA, the CDR3 is TGTGCCAGCAGTGAAACTGGACTAGCGGGCTCCTACAATGAGCAGTTCTTC.

This rearrangement joins TRBV6-4 to TRBJ2-6; possibly TRBD1 for D (6 bases). Germline V gene lookup returns CDR1 MRHNA and CDR2 SNTAGT. The CDR3 has 15 residues. The germline V and J ends were trimmed by 6 bases and 4 bases, with 13 bases remaining between them. CDR3 nucleotides: TGTGCCAGCAGCTCTACAGGGCCCGGGGCCAACGTCCTGACTTTC. As protein: CASSSTGPGANVLTF.

The CDR3 sequence: CASSFTSEATQYF. The CDR3 DNA reads TGTGCCAGCAGCTTTACTAGCGAAGCGACCCAGTACTTC. The chain recombines TRBV11-3 with TRBJ2-5, with TRBD2 matching 7 bases. CDR3 length: 13 residues. CDR1 is SGHNT, CDR2 YENEEA, per germline. Germline trimming cut 3 bases from V and 7 bases from J; bases unmatched to any gene: 5.

The chain joins TRBV27 to TRBJ2-7; D might be TRBD1 (6 bases). V shed 2 bases and J shed 0 bases, with 11 bases lying between them. The CDR3 sequence is 15 residues long. Germline CDR1 and CDR2: MNHEY and SMNVEV (reference sequence). The CDR3 DNA reads as TGTGCCAGCAGTTTAAATACAGGGCTCTCCTACGAGCAGTACTTC. Its translation: CASSLNTGLSYEQYF.

The CDR3 spells CASSLGMSFSGNTIYF. In DNA, the CDR3 is TGCGCCAGCAGCTTGGGCATGAGCTTCTCTGGAAACACCATATATTTT. The chain is built from TRBV5-1 and TRBJ1-3, with D hard to call. The germline CDR1 and CDR2 sequences are SGHRS and YFSETQ. The ends were cut back, 0 bases at V and 0 bases at J, with 10 bases in the middle. The CDR3 spans 16 residues.

This chain links TRBV30 with TRBJ2-7; 7 nucleotides agree with TRBD1. The junction had 5 bases not matched to a gene; V was cut back by 1 base and J by 2 bases. The CDR3 has 14 residues. Germline assignment: CDR1 GTSNPN and CDR2 SVGIG (reference sequence). The DNA for the CDR3 is TGTGCCTGGAGTGGGGGACAGTACGCCTACGAGCAGTACTTC. Its translation is CAWSGGQYAYEQYF.

The chain couples TRBV6-1 to TRBJ1-2; D is perhaps TRBD1 (6 bases). The CDR3 totals 16 residues. V was shortened by 1 base and J by 6 bases, with 18 bases between the two germline ends. Germline CDR1 MNHNS, CDR2 SASEGT. DNA of the CDR3: TGTGCCAGCAGTGAAGGGGCAGGGGTGCCGAGGGATGGCTACACCTTC. This codes for CASSEGAGVPRDGYTF.

The V gene is TRBV4-1, the J gene TRBJ2-5; D possibly corresponds to TRBD2 (5 bases). Trimming pared 1 base from V and 0 bases from J, leaving 6 bases between. The CDR3 loop spans 14 amino acids. Germline-derived CDR1 and CDR2 are MGHRA and YSYEKL. CDR3 DNA sequence: TGCGCCAGCAGCCAAGCAGCGGACCAAGAGACCCAGTACTTC. This codes for CASSQAADQETQYF.

This clone was observed once. The chain uses TRBV6-5 and TRBJ1-2; tentatively, D is TRBD1 (6 bases). V gave up 1 base and J gave up 8 bases, with 17 bases separating them. The germline V gene encodes CDR1 MNHEY and CDR2 SVGAGI. The CDR3 covers 15 residues. The CDR3 here is CASSYFTDRPEGYTF. The CDR3 DNA reads TGTGCCAGCAGTTACTTCACCGACAGGCCGGAGGGCTACACCTTC.

The table lists this clone with a count of one. The chain couples TRBV19 to TRBJ1-2, with unresolved D. This CDR3 region has 16 residues. V lost 5 bases to trimming and J lost 7 bases, with 23 bases between them. Germline V gene data show CDR1 as LNHDA and CDR2 as SQIVND (reference sequence). Written as DNA, the CDR3 is TGTGCCAGTAGTCCAGTGTTTGGAATTCTAGTGAGTGGCTACACCTTC. Translated, it gives CASSPVFGILVSGYTF.

The V gene is TRBV28, the J gene TRBJ1-2; 12 nucleotides match TRBD1. V lost 8 bases, J lost 1 base, and 11 bases stayed unmatched. Germline CDR1 MDHEN, CDR2 SYDVKM. The CDR3 length is 17 residues. The CDR3, as DNA: TGTGCCAGCTCCAATCCCGGGACAGGGGGCGTTAACTATGGCTACACCTTC. This codes for CASSNPGTGGVNYGYTF.

The chain joins TRBV6-1 to TRBJ2-4; D is perhaps TRBD1 (6 bases). There are 15 residues in the CDR3. Trimming took 6 bases from V and 2 from J, leaving 14 bases between them. Per germline, CDR1 MNHNS and CDR2 SASEGT. CDR3 sequence: CASRMNTGTKNIQYF. CDR3 bases: TGTGCCAGCAGGATGAATACAGGGACCAAAAACATTCAGTACTTC.

The genes are TRBV2 and TRBJ1-1, with D possibly being TRBD1 (6 bases). This CDR3 has 14 amino acids. CDR1 and CDR2 from the germline V gene are SNHLY and FYNNEI. V lost 6 bases and J 1 base, leaving 12 bases between the germline ends. As DNA, the CDR3 is TGTGCCAGCAGCACCGAGACAGGGAACACTGAAGCTTTCTTT. Translating gives CASSTETGNTEAFF. Filled out from reference TRBV2 and TRBJ1-1, the complete variable domain reads EPEVTQTPSHQVTQMGQEVILRCVPISNHLYFYWYRQILGQKVEFLVSFYNNEISEKSEIFDDQFSVERPDGSNFTLKIRSTKLEDSAMYFCASSTETGNTEAFFGQGTRLTVV.

The genes are TRBV5-1 and TRBJ2-3; 9 nucleotides line up with TRBD2. The CDR3 length is 15 residues. V lost 0 bases and J lost 4; bases outside the gene matches: 3. Per germline, CDR1 SGHRS and CDR2 YFSETQ. The CDR3 here is CASSLEAGGADTQYF. CDR3 sequence (DNA): TGCGCCAGCAGCTTGGAGGCGGGGGGGGCAGATACGCAGTATTTT.

The rearrangement links TRBV10-1 to TRBJ2-7; 8 bases line up with TRBD2. Germline V gene data show CDR1 as WNHNN and CDR2 as SYGVQD (reference sequence). This CDR3 contains 15 residues. With 2 bases clipped from V and 1 base from J, the junction kept 4 bases outside the gene matches. This CDR3 is CASSESGSGSYEQYF. Written as DNA, the CDR3 is TGCGCCAGCAGTGAGAGCGGGAGCGGTTCCTACGAGCAGTACTTC.

The CDR3 sequence is CASSNRLASPIVSYNEQFF. DNA of the CDR3: TGTGCCAGCAGCAATCGACTAGCGAGCCCGATAGTTTCCTACAATGAGCAGTTCTTC. The rearrangement links TRBV13 to TRBJ2-1, with TRBD2 matching 8 bases. CDR3 length equals 19 residues. V was clipped by 5 bases and J by 1 base; unmatched bases: 16. Germline-derived CDR1 and CDR2 are PRHDT and FYEKMQ (reference sequence).

This clone was seen once. The chain recombines TRBV5-8 with TRBJ2-1; no reliable D call. The germline V gene has CDR1 SGHTS and CDR2 YDEGEE. The ends were cut back, 2 bases at V and 15 bases at J, with 9 bases in the middle. The CDR3 is made up of 10 amino acids. The CDR3: CASSFESAFF. The DNA for the CDR3 is TGTGCCAGCAGCTTCGAAAGCGCGTTCTTC.

The V and J genes are TRBV27 and TRBJ1-1, with 7 positions matching TRBD1. This CDR3 is built from 13 residues. V was pared by 0 bases and J by 11 bases, with 6 bases of the junction left unmatched. Germline V lookup: CDR1 MNHEY, CDR2 SMNVEV (reference sequence). The CDR3 sequence is CASSLSDTGEAFF. CDR3 coding DNA: TGTGCCAGCAGTTTATCGGATACAGGGGAGGCTTTCTTT.

A word on this clone: Germline is not matched at one junction end, which may reflect a read error. This chain uses TRBV5-1 with TRBJ2-7; 8 nucleotides match TRBD1. The germline CDR1 and CDR2 sequences are SGHRS and YFSETQ. This CDR3 has 14 residues. The chain's CDR3 is CASSFRDRPYEQYF. As DNA, the CDR3 is TGTGCCAGCAGCTTCAGGGACAGGCCCTACGAGCAGTACTTC.

The CDR3 loop reads CASSYFRTGGLNEQYF. CDR3 nucleotides: TGTGCCAGCAGTTACTTTAGGACAGGGGGCCTCAACGAGCAGTACTTC. The chain is built from TRBV6-5 and TRBJ2-7; 11 bases fit TRBD1. This CDR3 is 16 amino acids long. Trimming removed 1 base from V and 5 bases from J; junction bases left unmatched: 7. Germline values: CDR1 MNHEY, CDR2 SVGAGI.

V is TRBV27 and J is TRBJ2-1; D not certain. The CDR3 length is 11 residues. CDR1 is MNHEY and CDR2 is SMNVEV in the germline V gene (reference sequence). The V end lost 2 bases, the J end lost 9 bases, and 5 bases lay between the germline ends. CDR3 sequence: CASSLGREQFF. DNA of the CDR3: TGTGCCAGCAGTTTAGGGCGTGAGCAGTTCTTC.

This clone was seen once. The genes are TRBV18 and TRBJ1-1; no definite D call. The CDR3 is 14 residues long. V shed 4 bases and J shed 0 bases, with 9 bases lying between them. The germline V gene encodes CDR1 KGHSH and CDR2 LQKENI. The CDR3: CASSLGPMNTEAFF. In DNA form, the CDR3 reads TGTGCCAGCTCACTTGGGCCTATGAACACTGAAGCTTTCTTT.